These T cell receptor beta chains were read from a single sample in a study of regulatory T cells in long-lasting Graves disease. MiXCR was run by TCRdb on the multiplex PCR reads, yielding one entry per CDR3 protein. The profile shows approximately 350,000 distinct CDR3 sequences, roughly a sixth of them singletons. These data were also reused for a study on T cells in Graves' hyperthyroidism and ophthalmopathy.

Here the sequenced sample was peripheral blood mononuclear cells (PBMCs), taken at new diagnosis, from a patient treated with antithyroid drugs. The receptors stem from a man aged 35 to 55 with Graves disease. Each CDR3 is given with its conserved first and last residue. The D gene is left open where the match is weak. Size tells how often a clone was seen (once, few, many) or the class of an expanded clone, and some rows leave it out.

J gene	D gene	clone size	V gene	CDR3 DNA	CDR3 protein
TRBJ1-5	TRBD1	NA	TRBV19	TGTGCCAGTAGAACCCTACAGGGGGACAATCAGCCCCAGCATTTT	CASRTLQGDNQPQHF
TRBJ2-7	NA	many	TRBV29-1	TGCAGCGTAAGGACAAGGCAAACGTACGAGCAGTACTTC	CSVRTRQTYEQYF
TRBJ2-7	TRBD1	many	TRBV28	TGTGCCAGCAGTTTACCAGGGACAGCGCACGAGCAGTACTTC	CASSLPGTAHEQYF
TRBJ1-3	NA	many	TRBV12-3/TRBV12-4	TGTGCCAGCAGCCAGAGGGGGGGTGGAAACACCATATATTTT	CASSQRGGGNTIYF
TRBJ2-1	TRBD2	many	TRBV7-6	TGTGCCAGCAGCGGTGGTTCTAGCGGGGCCCTTGAACCGCTCTCCTACAATGAGCAGTTCTTC	CASSGGSSGALEPLSYNEQFF
TRBJ1-1	NA	many	TRBV6-1	TGTGCCAGCAGTGAAGGGAGCAGGGGACGGGCTGAAGCTTTCTTT	CASSEGSRGRAEAFF
TRBJ2-7	NA	many	TRBV28	TGTGCCAGCAGCTCACCATGGACGCTGCTGAACGAGCAGTACTTC	CASSSPWTLLNEQYF
TRBJ2-7	NA	many	TRBV27	TGTGCCAGCAGTTTAATCGGGGGCAAGCAGTACTTC	CASSLIGGKQYF
TRBJ1-6	TRBD1	many	TRBV7-3	TGTGCCAGCAGCCGTGGGACAGCGGAGTCACCCCTCCACTTT	CASSRGTAESPLHF
TRBJ2-4	TRBD2	NA	TRBV11-3	TGTGCCAGCAGCTTTACGGGACTAAAGGCCAAAAACATTCAGTACTTC	CASSFTGLKAKNIQYF
TRBJ2-2	NA	NA	TRBV27	TGTGCCAGCACCTCACCTACAGAGGTCCCCACCGGGGAGCTGTTTTTT	CASTSPTEVPTGELFF
TRBJ2-5	NA	NA	TRBV7-8	TGTGCCAGCAGCTTAGTCACAGTTCAAGAGACCCAGTACTTC	CASSLVTVQETQYF
TRBJ1-5	TRBD1	many	TRBV4-1	TGTGCCAGCAGCCAAGACAGGGGCAATCAGCCCCAGCATTTT	CASSQDRGNQPQHF
TRBJ2-2	TRBD1	many	TRBV18	TGTGCCAGCTCACCTCTCACAGGGGTGTCCGGGGAGCTGTTTTTT	CASSPLTGVSGELFF
TRBJ2-7	TRBD2	few	TRBV2	TGTGCCAGCAGAGGACAACTAGCGGGGGACCACTCCTACGAGCAGTACTTC	CASRGQLAGDHSYEQYF
TRBJ2-3	NA	many	TRBV18	TGTGCCAGCTCACCACCGAGGGGTCCCACAGATACGCAGTATTTT	CASSPPRGPTDTQYF
TRBJ2-2	NA	NA	TRBV24-1	TGTGCCACCAGTGATTTGGGCTCAAACACCGGGGAGCTGTTTTTT	CATSDLGSNTGELFF
TRBJ1-2	TRBD1	many	TRBV5-1	TGCGCCAGCAGGGACAGGCCACAGTCTTATGGCTACACCTTC	CASRDRPQSYGYTF
TRBJ2-7	NA	many	TRBV7-9	TGTGCCAGCAGCTTAGATAGGCGGGAGCAGTACTTC	CASSLDRREQYF
TRBJ2-5	NA	NA	TRBV29-1	TGCAGCGTTGCCCCCACGGAGACCCAGTACTTC	CSVAPTETQYF
TRBJ2-2	NA	many	TRBV6-1	TGTGCCAGCAGTCCACGGGCGGGGAACGGGGAGCTGTTTTTT	CASSPRAGNGELFF
TRBJ2-5	NA	many	TRBV20-1	TGCAGTGCTAGAGTAGTGAACCAAGAGACCCAGTACTTC	CSARVVNQETQYF
TRBJ1-2	TRBD1	many	TRBV5-1	TGCGCCAGCAGCTTGGAGGGACAGGCCAGCTACACCTTC	CASSLEGQASYTF
TRBJ2-7	NA	NA	TRBV11-2	TGTGCCAGCAGCCGAACAGGACAGAGTCGCCCCTACGAGCAGTACTTC	CASSRTGQSRPYEQYF
TRBJ1-5	NA	many	TRBV20-1	TGCAGTGCTACCGCGAGGTGGATGTATCAGCCCCAGCATTTT	CSATARWMYQPQHF
TRBJ2-7	NA	NA	TRBV6-5	TGTGCCAGCAGTTACCGGCGGCGAGACGAGCAGTACTTC	CASSYRRRDEQYF
TRBJ2-7	NA	many	TRBV6-5	TGTGCCAGCAGTTACTCGAAATCTGAATACTACGAGCAGTACTTC	CASSYSKSEYYEQYF
TRBJ1-1	NA	many	TRBV9	TGTGCCAGCAGCGTAGGGGGGGCGCAGAGAACTGAAGCTTTCTTT	CASSVGGAQRTEAFF
TRBJ1-1	NA	many	TRBV28	TGTGCCAGCAGTTTGCCTTTAACTGAAGCTTTCTTT	CASSLPLTEAFF
TRBJ2-5	NA	many	TRBV7-9	TGTGCCAGCAGCTTAGACTCACTAGGTTGGGGAGAGACCCAGTACTTC	CASSLDSLGWGETQYF
TRBJ1-1	TRBD1	many	TRBV19	TGTGCCAGTAGTCCGGCGAGGGGACAGGGTGGCACTGAAGCTTTCTTT	CASSPARGQGGTEAFF
TRBJ2-2	NA	few	TRBV13	TGTGCCAGCAGCTACCGGGGTGGGGCCGGGGAGCTGTTTTTT	CASSYRGGAGELFF
TRBJ1-2	NA	many	TRBV12-3/TRBV12-4	TGTGCCAGCAGTCCAGCTAACTATGGCTACACCTTC	CASSPANYGYTF